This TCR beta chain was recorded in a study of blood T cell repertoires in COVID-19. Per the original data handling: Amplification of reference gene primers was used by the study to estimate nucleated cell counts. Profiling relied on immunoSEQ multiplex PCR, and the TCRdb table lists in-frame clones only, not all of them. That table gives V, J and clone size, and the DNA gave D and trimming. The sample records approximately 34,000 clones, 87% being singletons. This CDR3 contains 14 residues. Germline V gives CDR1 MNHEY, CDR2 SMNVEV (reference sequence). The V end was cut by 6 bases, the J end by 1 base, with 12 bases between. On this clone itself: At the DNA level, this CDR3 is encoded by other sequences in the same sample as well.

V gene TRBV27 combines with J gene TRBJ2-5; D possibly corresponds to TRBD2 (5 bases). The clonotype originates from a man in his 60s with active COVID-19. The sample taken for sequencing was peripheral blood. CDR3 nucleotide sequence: TGTGCCAGCAGCCCGGGGAGCCCCCAAGAGACCCAGTACTTC. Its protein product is CASSPGSPQETQYF.